Here is one TCR beta chain with its context. The time point was: pretreatment peripheral blood. The data are from a study of PD-L1 blockade in urothelial cancer. Study-wide background: Patients went on atezolizumab in the mid-2010s, receiving 1,200 mg intravenously every 3 weeks.

V lost 3 bases, J lost 5 bases, and 11 bases lay in between. CDR3 length: 13 amino acids. CDR1 and CDR2 (germline): SNHLY, FYNNEI. The authors spiked synthetic TCR analog templates into each PCR. Repertoires were generated with immunoSEQ multiplex PCR, while TCRdb's copy carries only in-frame clones and drops some. This sample has some 45,000 clones, with around 82% found just once. The chain employs TRBV2 and TRBJ2-7; possible D gene TRBD1, 6 bases. The sample here was PBMCs, taken around atezolizumab (anti-PD-L1) treatment. This sequence was found in a man aged 60 to 69 with urothelial cancer. CDR3 DNA sequence: TGTGCCAGCAGTGACAGGGGTCACGACGAGCAGTACTTC. It yields the protein CASSDRGHDEQYF. Full variable domain (missing parts from reference TRBV2 and TRBJ2-7): EPEVTQTPSHQVTQMGQEVILRCVPISNHLYFYWYRQILGQKVEFLVSFYNNEISEKSEIFDDQFSVERPDGSNFTLKIRSTKLEDSAMYFCASSDRGHDEQYFGPGTRLTVT.